Listed below are T cell receptor beta chains from one sample, sequenced in a study of blood T cell repertoires in COVID-19. Sequencing was performed with immunoSEQ multiplex PCR; in TCRdb, only in-frame clones are kept and a portion is missing. The repertoire includes roughly 70,000 clones, around four fifths of them detected once, and around 14% sits in the top ten. The sample taken for sequencing was peripheral blood. Receptors were obtained from a man between 60 and 70 years old with COVID-19, enrolled during active disease. Each CDR3 is given with its conserved first and last residue. Each record gives: D gene, CDR3 length, J gene, V gene, clone size, CDR3 protein, CDR3 DNA. D genes are given only for firm matches. Clone size is not always given. Where it is, it says once, few, many or a class for expanded clones.

D: TRBD1
length: 13
J: TRBJ2-1
V: TRBV25-1
size: .
CDR3: CASSTTGGREQFF
DNA: TGTGCCAGCAGCACAACAGGGGGCAGAGAGCAGTTCTTC

D: .
length: 15
J: TRBJ2-7
V: TRBV21-1
size: .
CDR3: CASSKSPGQGYEQYF
DNA: TGTGCCAGCAGCAAAAGTCCGGGACAGGGCTACGAGCAGTACTTC

D: TRBD2
length: 16
J: TRBJ2-2
V: TRBV7-6
size: .
CDR3: CASSLDGRGSLGELFF
DNA: TGTGCCAGCAGCTTAGATGGGAGGGGCTCCCTCGGGGAGCTGTTTTTT

D: .
length: 14
J: TRBJ2-3
V: TRBV18
size: few
CDR3: CASSPPTLTDTQYF
DNA: TGTGCCAGCTCACCCCCAACTCTCACAGATACGCAGTATTTT

D: .
length: 14
J: TRBJ1-6
V: TRBV24-1
size: .
CDR3: CATSDSSYNSPLHF
DNA: TGTGCCACCAGTGACAGCTCCTATAATTCACCCCTCCACTTT

D: TRBD2
length: 14
J: TRBJ2-3
V: TRBV28
size: .
CDR3: CASRLGGFTDTQYF
DNA: TGTGCCAGCAGGCTCGGGGGGTTCACAGATACGCAGTATTTT

D: .
length: 14
J: TRBJ2-7
V: TRBV18
size: .
CDR3: CASSPVTGAYEQYF
DNA: TGTGCCAGCTCACCAGTGACAGGTGCCTACGAGCAGTACTTC

D: .
length: 14
J: TRBJ2-5
V: TRBV5-6
size: .
CDR3: CASSLGPQTETQYF
DNA: TGTGCCAGCAGCTTGGGGCCCCAAACGGAGACCCAGTACTTC

D: TRBD2
length: 16
J: TRBJ2-5
V: TRBV5-1
size: .
CDR3: CASSWTSGRPEETQYF
DNA: TGCGCCAGCAGCTGGACTAGCGGGAGGCCAGAAGAGACCCAGTACTTC

D: .
length: 12
J: TRBJ1-6
V: TRBV28
size: .
CDR3: CASSENFSPLHF
DNA: TGTGCCAGCAGTGAGAATTTTTCACCCCTCCACTTT

D: .
length: 11
J: TRBJ2-1
V: TRBV6-5
size: .
CDR3: CASSRDFEQFF
DNA: TGTGCCAGCAGCCGCGACTTCGAGCAGTTCTTC

D: TRBD1
length: 15
J: TRBJ1-1
V: TRBV2
size: .
CDR3: CASPPGQGMNTEAFF
DNA: TGTGCCAGCCCTCCAGGACAGGGCATGAACACTGAAGCTTTCTTT

D: .
length: 13
J: TRBJ2-1
V: TRBV28
size: .
CDR3: CASSFSKRGEQFF
DNA: TGTGCCAGCAGTTTCTCAAAACGGGGGGAGCAGTTCTTC

D: TRBD1
length: 17
J: TRBJ2-2
V: TRBV7-6
size: .
CDR3: CASSLGTRTGISGELFF
DNA: TGTGCCAGCAGCTTAGGAACTCGGACAGGGATCTCCGGGGAGCTGTTTTTT

D: .
length: 13
J: TRBJ1-4
V: TRBV5-1
size: .
CDR3: CASSGDANEKLFF
DNA: TGCGCCAGTTCAGGGGATGCTAATGAAAAACTGTTTTTT

D: TRBD2
length: 15
J: TRBJ2-7
V: TRBV27
size: .
CDR3: CASSPKTSGNYEQYF
DNA: TGTGCCAGCAGCCCGAAGACTAGCGGGAATTACGAGCAGTACTTC

D: .
length: 14
J: TRBJ1-1
V: TRBV5-1
size: .
CDR3: CASSLGQTNTEAFF
DNA: TGCGCCAGCAGCTTGGGACAGACCAACACTGAAGCTTTCTTT

D: TRBD1
length: 16
J: TRBJ2-2
V: TRBV7-6
size: .
CDR3: CASSSSSDRGSGELFF
DNA: TGTGCCAGCAGCTCTAGTTCGGACAGGGGATCCGGGGAGCTGTTTTTT